This T cell receptor (beta chain) was profiled in a study of beta chain features in type 1 diabetes. V dropped 7 bases and J dropped 0; count of bases not matched to a gene: 9. The CDR3 runs to 16 residues. Expressed TCRB transcripts got sequenced, as all isolated RNA was reverse transcribed. This table comes from immunoSEQ multiplex PCR, and its TCRdb copy is limited to in-frame clones, with some not included. The top ten clones hold around 0.044% of a sample with around 340,000 clones, about 20% of them seen once. The sequence came from a woman younger than 30 in good health. What was sequenced was naive CD4+ T cells from blood. The chain uses TRBV23-1 and TRBJ2-7, with TRBD2 matching 10 bases. TRBV23-1 is known as an ORF, though its function is uncertain. Here the CDR3 reads CASTLLPSGSSYEQYF. The CDR3 coding sequence is TGCGCCAGCACCCTGCTCCCTAGCGGGAGCTCCTACGAGCAGTACTTC.